This TCR beta chain was found in a study of shared T cell receptors in the human thymus. V gave up 5 bases and J gave up 3 bases; unmatched junction bases: 8. Germline V gives CDR1 MNHEY, CDR2 SMNVEV (reference sequence). The CDR3 is 16 residues long. Produced via immunoSEQ multiplex PCR; TCRdb's table is partial and in-frame only. This table has around 340,000 clones, 95% appearing once. The TCR sequence derives from a human donor. The sequencing input was thymocytes. The chain uses TRBV27 and TRBJ2-7; 12 bases agree with TRBD2. This chain's CDR3 is CASSISRLAGDYEQYF. The CDR3 nucleotides read TGTGCCAGCAGTATCTCGCGACTAGCGGGAGACTACGAGCAGTACTTC.